This is a list of T cell receptor beta chains from one sample in a study of blood T cell repertoires in COVID-19. Generated by immunoSEQ multiplex PCR, the TCRdb table keeps only in-frame clones and is missing some. The sample shows 110,000 to 150,000 clones, roughly three quarters of them seen only once. The sequencing sample was made of PBMCs or T cells enriched from blood (not recorded which). Receptor source: a woman aged 45 to 65 who had recovered from COVID-19. CDR3s include the opening cysteine and the closing phenylalanine or tryptophan. The D gene is left open where the match is weak. Only some rows state a clone size, as once, few, many or a class for expanded clones.

CDR3nt	CDR3aa	v_gene	j_gene	abundance	d_gene
TGTGCCAGCAGCCCTAACCCTAATTCACCCCTCCACTTT	CASSPNPNSPLHF	TRBV7-9	TRBJ1-6	few	-
TGTGCCAGCAGCCTACAGGGCGATCAGCCCCAGCATTTT	CASSLQGDQPQHF	TRBV12-3/TRBV12-4	TRBJ1-5	few	-
TGTGCCAGCAGCGTAGCAATCCAAGAGACCCAGTACTTC	CASSVAIQETQYF	TRBV9	TRBJ2-5	-	-
TGTGCCAGTAGAGGGGGTTACACTGAAGCTTTCTTT	CASRGGYTEAFF	TRBV19	TRBJ1-1	-	-
TGTGCCAGTAGTCCCCAGGGAAGGACTGAAGCTTTCTTT	CASSPQGRTEAFF	TRBV19	TRBJ1-1	-	-
TGTGCCATACGCGGGGAGGGCGATACGCAGTATTTT	CAIRGEGDTQYF	TRBV10-3	TRBJ2-3	once	TRBD2
TGTGCCAGCAGTAGTGACATAACCACTGAAGCTTTCTTT	CASSSDITTEAFF	TRBV2	TRBJ1-1	-	-
TGTGCCAGCAGCTTACCCGACAAGACTAGCGGGAGCTCCTACAATGAGCAGTTCTTC	CASSLPDKTSGSSYNEQFF	TRBV7-2	TRBJ2-1	-	TRBD2
TGTGCCAGCAGCTCTAAGAAAACCGGGACAGGGAACACTGAAGCTTTCTTT	CASSSKKTGTGNTEAFF	TRBV7-8	TRBJ1-1	-	TRBD1
TGTGCCAGTAGTAGCGAGGGAAGAGGTCAGCCCCAGCATTTT	CASSSEGRGQPQHF	TRBV19	TRBJ1-5	-	-
TGTGCCAGCAGAGGGACAGGGGGCATTCAGCCCCAGCATTTT	CASRGTGGIQPQHF	TRBV2	TRBJ1-5	few	TRBD1
TGTGCCAGCAGCTTGCTAGGGGCCGCTATTGAGAATGGCTACACCTTC	CASSLLGAAIENGYTF	TRBV5-5	TRBJ1-2	-	-
TGTGCCAGCTCACGGCAGGGGGCAGACGAGCAGTACTTC	CASSRQGADEQYF	TRBV18	TRBJ2-7	-	TRBD1
TGTGCCAGCAGCTCTCTGATGGGGCTAGCGGGGAATGAGCAGTTCTTC	CASSSLMGLAGNEQFF	TRBV7-9	TRBJ2-1	many	TRBD2
TGTGCCAGCTCACCGGGACAGGGTATAGATGAGCAGTTCTTC	CASSPGQGIDEQFF	TRBV18	TRBJ2-1	-	TRBD1
TGTGCCAGCAGTTTTAGACTATCTAGCACAGATACGCAGTATTTT	CASSFRLSSTDTQYF	TRBV28	TRBJ2-3	-	-
TGTGCCAGCAGCGTAGAGGGGGGGTTTAACACTGAAGCTTTCTTT	CASSVEGGFNTEAFF	TRBV9	TRBJ1-1	-	-
TGTGCCAGCAGTTCAGCCTCACGGGACACTGAAGCTTTCTTT	CASSSASRDTEAFF	TRBV28	TRBJ1-1	-	-
TGCAGCGTTGAACTACAGGGGGGAAGTGAAAAACTGTTTTTT	CSVELQGGSEKLFF	TRBV29-1	TRBJ1-4	-	TRBD1
TGTGCCACCAGTGACACGGGACACTCGAACACTGAAGCTTTCTTT	CATSDTGHSNTEAFF	TRBV24-1	TRBJ1-1	few	-
TGTGCCAGCAGCCACCCGGGAGGTAACACTGAAGCTTTCTTT	CASSHPGGNTEAFF	TRBV7-9	TRBJ1-1	-	-
TGCAGCGCTCTCCGGGACAGGGGATCAGAGACCCAGTACTTC	CSALRDRGSETQYF	TRBV29-1	TRBJ2-5	-	TRBD1
TGTGCCAGCAGTTACGGGCAGGGGAACACTGAAGCTTTCTTT	CASSYGQGNTEAFF	TRBV6-5	TRBJ1-1	once	-
TGTGCCATCAGTGGACTAGCGGGGGGTAATGAGCAGTTCTTC	CAISGLAGGNEQFF	TRBV10-3	TRBJ2-1	-	TRBD2
TGTGCCAGCAGCTTAGGAGTTGCCGGGGAGCTGTTTTTT	CASSLGVAGELFF	TRBV11-3	TRBJ2-2	-	-
TGTGCCAGCAGTTCGAGATATGGCTACACCTTC	CASSSRYGYTF	TRBV6-6	TRBJ1-2	-	-
TGCGCCAGCATGCAAGGGACAGGGTACGATACGCAGTATTTT	CASMQGTGYDTQYF	TRBV10-2	TRBJ2-3	-	TRBD1
TGTGCCAGCAGCCAAGGAGTGTCTAGCGGGGGGATAGGATTCTACAATGAGCAGTTCTTC	CASSQGVSSGGIGFYNEQFF	TRBV4-2	TRBJ2-1	few	TRBD2
TGTGCCAGCTCCTACCAGGCGCTGAGAACCGGGGAGCTGTTTTTT	CASSYQALRTGELFF	TRBV7-6	TRBJ2-2	few	-